What follows is one T cell receptor (beta chain) and its context. Its antigen is as yet unknown. The data were taken from a study of cytomegalovirus exposure and HLA in healthy donors. About the study: A prior analysis found 117 million unique TCR beta sequences from 150 million to 200 million T cells.

This CDR3 is built from 16 residues. V was clipped by 4 bases and J by 4 bases; unmatched bases: 5. Germline CDR1 reads SGHAT; CDR2 reads FQDESV (reference sequence). Primers included in the PCR were 60 Vbeta and 13 Jbeta primers. Libraries were prepared by immunoSEQ multiplex PCR; TCRdb keeps only in-frame clonotypes and omits some of them. The table includes roughly 300,000 clones, about nine tenths detected once. General study points: V- and J-gene trimming in TCR beta was tied to a missense DCLRE1C variant by an analysis performed later. The study flagged some 170 TCR beta chains as cytomegalovirus-associated. In a later analysis, HLA-associated TCR beta chains were more clonally expanded than equally common others.

This clonotype was obtained from a man aged 35 to 55 in good health and CMV-seropositive. V gene TRBV11-1 combines with J gene TRBJ2-7; 15 bases agree with TRBD2. Sequenced sample: PBMCs. CDR3 loop: CASSYPGTSGRYEQYF. CDR3 in DNA: TGTGCCAGCAGCTACCCTGGGACTAGCGGGAGGTACGAGCAGTACTTC.